Detailed here is one T cell receptor (beta chain). This specimen belongs to a study of T-cell reconstitution after alpha-beta-depleted transplantation in children. Unique molecular identifiers were used to barcode this TCRbeta library. MiXCR, applied by TCRdb to the PCR reads, yields one record per CDR3 protein. The sample carries 130,000 to 150,000 distinct CDR3 sequences, around 10% recorded once. J gave up 6 bases and V 8 bases, and 8 bases lay outside the gene matches. The CDR3 length is 12 residues. Germline V gives CDR1 GTSNPN, CDR2 SVGIG (reference sequence). The clonotype originates from a female patient aged 2-10 years who had a stem cell transplant for congenital amegakaryocytic thrombocytopenia, so the T cells may come from the graft donor. The rearrangement joins TRBV30 to TRBJ2-5; 8 nucleotides match TRBD1. The sequenced sample was PBMCs, mostly from graft donor cells, obtained 180 days after TCRalphabeta/CD19-depleted stem cell transplant. The CDR3 loop is CAGSTGAKTQYF. CDR3 nucleotide sequence: TGTGCCGGATCGACAGGGGCCAAGACCCAGTACTTC.